This T cell receptor beta chain was recovered during a study of shared clonotypes between healthy human individuals (dated by TCRdb to the early 2020s). In the study overall: The cohort comprised a couple of women and a few men aged 18 to 49 years. For each donor, three plates each were used for CD4 naive and CD4 memory, two plates were used for CD8 naive, and one plate was used for CD8 memory. The study deeply sequenced blood TCR repertoires of about 5 healthy adults to estimate repertoire size and the extent of clonotype sharing between individuals. Different laboratories and diverse techniques were used to prepare libraries and sequence TCR repertoires, to increase sequencing depth and limit assay-specific biases. Between about 0.94 and 8.9 billion PBMCs per donor were obtained by leukapheresis.

The donors were healthy, HIV-negative adults who had no recently reported acute infections or vaccinations. Every donor was a Caucasian adult residing in Nashville, Tennessee, USA. Magnetic negative selection was used to enrich CD4+ T cells, after which naive cells were positively selected on CD45RA and the negative fraction became the memory subset. Blood was obtained by leukapheresis, after which PBMCs were separated by Ficoll-Histopaque density gradient centrifugation and cryopreserved in liquid nitrogen vapor phase. Analytical flow cytometry was used to check the purity and quantity of each magnetically sorted T cell population. From each sorted fraction, genomic DNA was isolated and quantified by UV absorbance on a Nanodrop 2000c. Details on this clone: Its specific antigen is unknown. No base quality values were provided; no much bigger clone lies one nucleotide off.

Summary of the overall study and its limitations: Because the study included a small number of donors, the genetic and exposure-history diversity represented was limited. Sampling was restricted to blood, and TCR repertoires in tissues likely differ from the TCR repertoires found in blood. Even with the large sequencing depth, rarefaction of the sorted-subset datasets indicated that sequencing was incomplete. Naive subsets generally had larger estimated clonotype richness than memory subsets. Pairwise subsampling indicated that sequencing depth was expected to affect the degree of clonotype sharing among donors. Higher generation probabilities were observed for clonotypes shared by all four sorted-subset donors than for non-shared clonotypes. Sharing across four donors was observed for around 5% of naive CD4, over 3% of naive CD8, roughly 2.4% of memory CD4, and around 0.4% of memory CD8 clonotypes.

CDR1 and CDR2, per the germline V gene (reference sequence), are MNHEY and SMNVEV. Reading from cysteine to phenylalanine, the CDR3 counts 15 amino acids. The DNA shown is the 45-base CDR3, in frame from base 1. V and J lose 3 bases and 1 base, and a span of 12 bases separates them. Using the deep immunoSEQ assay, TCR CDR3 regions were amplified from genomic DNA by multiplex PCR. Extracted genomic DNA from each cell subset was spread evenly across all wells of several immunoSEQ 96-well plates, with each plate serving as a replicate. For sorted subsets, each replicate PCR was loaded with 200 ng genomic DNA, equivalent to about 33,000 T cell genomes. Purified libraries were quantified with a Qubit 3.0 fluorometer, sized on a Bioanalyzer 2100, and re-quantified with the KAPA Library Quantification kit. A separate single-read 150-cycle Illumina NextSeq 550 flow cell was used to sequence each immunoSEQ 96-well plate. Regarding the original processing steps: The immunoSEQ output contained only junctional sequences without quality scores, so filtering could not match that applied to full-length reads. Sequences were annotated with PyIR, a Python wrapper for IgBLAST v1.9, using IMGT germline references to assign V/J genes and CDR3. Reads with weak V/J assignments (E-value above 1e-6), missing CDR3, stop codons, out-of-frame junctions, or ambiguous translated residues were removed. V3J clonotypes were defined by identical inferred V gene, J gene, and CDR3 amino acid sequence. The percentage overlap between two repertoires was calculated by dividing the number of shared unique clonotypes by the size of the smaller repertoire. Repertoire richness was assessed with RTK rarefaction, the Chao1 estimator, and Recon v2.1 estimates of unobserved clonotypes. For all TCRbeta clonotypes obtained by the gDNA method from a few donors, generation probabilities were computed with OLGA. Drawn from immuneACCESS, this table holds only the in-frame rearrangements with V and J called that TCRdb kept. Clones are partly lost; checked studies trace under half to an unresolved V gene and leave the rest unexplained. The D gene and trimming were derived from the DNA, and the V and J assignments and clone size from that table. The sample records over a million clones, around 78% of which are singletons. The ten largest clones add up to 0.6% to 0.7% of the sample.

This receptor was obtained from a man aged 18-30 years in good health. Some clones in this sample may be carry-over from other donors' samples. The chain employs TRBV27 and TRBJ1-1, with the D gene not clear enough to name. The source material was memory CD4+ T cells from PBMCs. The sample's cell subset or site label, decoded: CD45RA-negative fraction. The sequenced DNA is TGTGCCAGCAGTTTCCGGGTGACGGCGAACACTGAAGCTTTCTTT. Translation gives CASSFRVTANTEAFF.